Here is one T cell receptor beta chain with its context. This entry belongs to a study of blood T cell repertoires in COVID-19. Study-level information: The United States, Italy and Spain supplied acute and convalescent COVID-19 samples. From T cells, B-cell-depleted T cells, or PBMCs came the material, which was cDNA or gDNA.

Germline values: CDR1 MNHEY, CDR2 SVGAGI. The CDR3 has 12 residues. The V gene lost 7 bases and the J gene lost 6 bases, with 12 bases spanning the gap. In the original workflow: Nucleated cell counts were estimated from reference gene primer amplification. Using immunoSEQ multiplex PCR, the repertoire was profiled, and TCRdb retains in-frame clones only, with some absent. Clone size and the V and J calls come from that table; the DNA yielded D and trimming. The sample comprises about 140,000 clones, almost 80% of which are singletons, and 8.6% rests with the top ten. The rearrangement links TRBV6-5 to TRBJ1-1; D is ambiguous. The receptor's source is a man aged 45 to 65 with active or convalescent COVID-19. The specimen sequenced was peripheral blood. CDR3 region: CASTSFLAEAFF. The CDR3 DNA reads TGTGCCAGCACGAGCTTTTTGGCTGAAGCTTTCTTT.